The 8 T cell receptor beta chains reported below all come from one sample, sequenced in a study of blood T cells in healthy people across ages. A second PCR of about 7 to 11 cycles used a sample-barcoded 5' primer and a J-beta primer mix. TCRdb used MiXCR to reprocess the 5' RACE reads, holding one entry per CDR3 protein. The table lists over a million distinct CDR3 sequences, more than 35% of them singletons, with 15% to 20% in the top ten. Sequences were obtained from blood. Receptors originate from a woman aged 55-70 years in good health.

This clonotype appeared a few times. The chain has TRBV12-3 or TRBV12-4 and TRBJ1-6; D possibly corresponds to TRBD1 (5 bases). V shed 6 bases and J shed 10 bases, with 16 bases lying between them. The CDR3 spans 14 residues. CDR3 protein: CASRAGTAQSPLHF. The CDR3 DNA reads as TGTGCCAGCAGAGCCGGGACGGCACAATCACCCCTCCACTTT.

The sample holds a few counts of this clonotype. The chain combines TRBV6-6 with TRBJ2-1; 8 nucleotides line up with TRBD1. CDR1 is MNHNY and CDR2 is SVGAGI in the germline V gene (reference sequence). This CDR3 is built from 16 residues. Unmatched junction bases numbered 12, after V lost 5 bases and J lost 6 bases. The CDR3 bases are TGTGCCAGCAGTACGATTAGCGGAACAGGGGGCAATGAGCAGTTCTTC. Translating gives CASSTISGTGGNEQFF.

Only one count was recorded for this clonotype. The chain is built from TRBV11-2 and TRBJ2-1; D is unclear. CDR1 is SGHAT and CDR2 is FQNNGV in the germline V gene. Trimming removed 0 bases at V and 11 bases at J, with 8 bases between. This CDR3 has 12 amino acids. The CDR3 sequence is CASSLEASQQFF. DNA for the CDR3: TGTGCCAGCAGCTTAGAAGCCAGCCAGCAGTTCTTC.

The chain joins TRBV6-4 to TRBJ2-3; D might be TRBD1 or TRBD2, each matching 5 bases. The length of the CDR3 is 13 residues. Germline V gene lookup returns CDR1 MRHNA and CDR2 SNTAGT. Between the trimmed V and J ends, which lost 3 bases and 6 bases, there was a span of 10 bases. CDR3 bases: TGTGCCAGCAGTGAATGGGGGTCGGATACGCAGTATTTT. Protein: CASSEWGSDTQYF.

This clonotype was counted between two and nine times. CDR3 in amino acids: CASSNSLAREQFF. For the CDR3, the DNA is TGTGCCAGCAGTAACTCTCTAGCGAGAGAGCAGTTCTTC. V usage is TRBV12-3 or TRBV12-4 and J usage is TRBJ2-1; the D gene is possibly TRBD2 (6 bases). CDR3 size: 13 residues. Trimming stripped 5 bases from V and 10 bases from J, with 15 bases between.

V usage is TRBV18 and J usage is TRBJ2-1; 9 bases are shared with TRBD2. CDR1 is KGHSH, CDR2 LQKENI, per germline. V dropped 8 bases and J dropped 8; count of bases not matched to a gene: 7. This CDR3 has 13 residues. CDR3 bases: TGTGCCAGCACCTTAGCGGGGGAGGATGAGCAGTTCTTC. It specifies CASTLAGEDEQFF.

CDR3 in DNA: TGCAGTGCTAGAGAGTCGGGCGGACCGACCTACGAGCAGTACTTC. Translation gives CSARESGGPTYEQYF. The chain carries TRBV20-1 and TRBJ2-7; no definite D call. Per germline, CDR1 DFQATT and CDR2 SNEGSKA (reference sequence). The length of the CDR3 is 15 residues. The V end lost 0 bases, the J end lost 2 bases, and 14 bases lay between the germline ends.

This clonotype has more than one count but fewer than ten. The CDR3 here is CSARDSTGARDYGYTF. The CDR3 region has the DNA TGCAGTGCTAGAGATAGTACAGGTGCAAGAGACTATGGCTACACCTTC. The chain carries TRBV20-1 and TRBJ1-2, with D maybe TRBD1 (5 bases). V lost 0 bases and J lost 3, with 17 bases in between. CDR3 length: 16 residues. CDR1 DFQATT and CDR2 SNEGSKA come from the germline V gene (reference sequence).